This TCR beta chain stems from a study of T-cell reconstitution after alpha-beta-depleted transplantation in children. A library of TCRbeta sequences, prepared with unique molecular identifiers, was generated. TCRdb re-called the PCR reads with MiXCR, one entry per CDR3 protein. The data show 500,000 to 600,000 distinct CDR3 sequences, with about 18% seen just once and 3% to 4% held by the top ten. This clonotype was found a few times. This CDR3 has 13 amino acids. Looked up from germline, CDR1 is LGHNA and CDR2 is YNFKEQ. Trimming removed 2 bases from V and 4 bases from J, with 8 bases in between. Sample: PBMCs from the stem cell graft donor, taken from the stem cell graft. This TCR came from a human donor who donated a stem cell graft to a child with acute lymphoblastic leukemia. The chain employs TRBV4-2 and TRBJ2-5; D not resolved. CDR3 sequence reads: CASSQQWAETQYF. CDR3 DNA: TGTGCCAGCAGCCAACAGTGGGCAGAGACCCAGTACTTC.